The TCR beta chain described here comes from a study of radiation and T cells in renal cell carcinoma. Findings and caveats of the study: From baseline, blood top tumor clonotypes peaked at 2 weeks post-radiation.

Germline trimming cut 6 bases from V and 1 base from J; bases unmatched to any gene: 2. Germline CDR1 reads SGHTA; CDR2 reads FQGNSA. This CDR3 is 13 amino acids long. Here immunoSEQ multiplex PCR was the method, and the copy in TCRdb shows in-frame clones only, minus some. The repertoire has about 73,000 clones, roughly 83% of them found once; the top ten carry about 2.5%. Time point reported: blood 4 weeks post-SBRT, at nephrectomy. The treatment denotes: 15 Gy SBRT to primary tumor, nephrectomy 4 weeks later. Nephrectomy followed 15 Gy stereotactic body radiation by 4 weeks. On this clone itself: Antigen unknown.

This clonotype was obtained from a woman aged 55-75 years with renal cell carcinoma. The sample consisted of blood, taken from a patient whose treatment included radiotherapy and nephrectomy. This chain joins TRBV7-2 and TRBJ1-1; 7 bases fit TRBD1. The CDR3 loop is CASSRQGNTEAFF. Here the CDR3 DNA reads TGTGCCAGCAGTCGACAGGGGAACACTGAAGCTTTCTTT.